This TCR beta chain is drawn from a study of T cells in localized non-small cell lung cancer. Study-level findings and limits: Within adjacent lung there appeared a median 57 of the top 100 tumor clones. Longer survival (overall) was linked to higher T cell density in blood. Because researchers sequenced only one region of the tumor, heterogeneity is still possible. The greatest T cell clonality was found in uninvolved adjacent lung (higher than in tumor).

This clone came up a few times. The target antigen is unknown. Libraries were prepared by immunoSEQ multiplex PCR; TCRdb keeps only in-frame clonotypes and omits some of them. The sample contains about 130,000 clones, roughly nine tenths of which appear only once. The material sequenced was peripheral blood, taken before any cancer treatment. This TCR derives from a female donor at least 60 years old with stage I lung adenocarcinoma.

CDR3 loop: CASSDSLTNYGYTF. CDR3 nucleotide sequence: TGTGCCAGCTCGGACAGTCTCACTAACTATGGCTACACCTTC. The J gene is TRBJ1-2, the V gene TRBV6-6; TRBD1 is a possible D gene (6 bases). Germline V gives CDR1 MNHNY, CDR2 SVGAGI (reference sequence). Trimming removed 8 bases from V and 0 bases from J, with 13 bases in between. This CDR3 has 14 amino acids.